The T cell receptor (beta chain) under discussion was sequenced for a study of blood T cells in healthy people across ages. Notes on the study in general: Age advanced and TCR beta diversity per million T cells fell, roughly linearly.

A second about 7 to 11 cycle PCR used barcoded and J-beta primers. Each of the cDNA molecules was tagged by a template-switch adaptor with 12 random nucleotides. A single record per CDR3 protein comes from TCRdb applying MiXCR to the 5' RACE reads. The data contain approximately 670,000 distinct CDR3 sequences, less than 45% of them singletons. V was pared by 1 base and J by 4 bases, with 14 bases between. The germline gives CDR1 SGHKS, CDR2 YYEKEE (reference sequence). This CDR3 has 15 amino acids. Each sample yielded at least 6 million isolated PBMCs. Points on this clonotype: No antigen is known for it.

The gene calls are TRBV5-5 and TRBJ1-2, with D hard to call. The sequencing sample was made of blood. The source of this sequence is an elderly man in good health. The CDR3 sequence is CASSLSPASSYGYTF. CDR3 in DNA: TGTGCCAGCAGCTTGTCCCCAGCAAGCTCCTATGGCTACACCTTC.